Below are 28 T cell receptor beta chains sequenced from a single sample in a study of T cell changes during pregnancy in multiple sclerosis. TCRdb's copy holds only in-frame clones and misses some; the assay was immunoSEQ multiplex PCR. Of around 92,000 clones listed, around 93% are singletons. The source was peripheral blood, collected in the third trimester of pregnancy. The receptors shown here come from a female donor with multiple sclerosis, enrolled in a pregnancy study.

Only one count was recorded for this clone. The V gene is TRBV10-3, the J gene TRBJ2-1; 12 bases map to TRBD2. V lost 5 bases to trimming and J lost 6 bases; unmatched junction nucleotides: 2. CDR1 ENHRY and CDR2 SYGVKD come from the germline V gene. This CDR3 is 14 amino acids long. The CDR3 DNA is TGTGCCATCAGTCCGACTAGCGGGAGCAATGAGCAGTTCTTC. This encodes CAISPTSGSNEQFF.

The V and J genes are TRBV27 and TRBJ2-3; D is unclear. The V end was cut by 6 bases, the J end by 4 bases, with 5 bases between. CDR3 length: 11 residues. The V gene's germline CDR1 is MNHEY and CDR2 SMNVEV (reference sequence). CDR3 nucleotide sequence: TGTGCCAGCAGGAGCGCAGATACGCAGTATTTT. Encoded protein: CASRSADTQYF.

This chain connects TRBV7-8 to TRBJ2-1, with 8 bases lining up with TRBD2. The germline V gene has CDR1 SGHVS and CDR2 FQNEAQ. CDR3 length equals 15 residues. V gave up 5 bases and J gave up 4 bases; unmatched junction bases: 7. The CDR3 here is CASSLTSGQYNEQFF. The CDR3 DNA sequence: TGTGCCAGCAGCCTTACTAGCGGACAATACAATGAGCAGTTCTTC. Based on the CDR3 plus reference TRBV7-8 and TRBJ2-1, the full variable domain is GAGVSQSPRYKVAKRGQDVALRCDPISGHVSLFWYQQALGQGPEFLTYFQNEAQLDKSGLPSDRFFAERPEGSVSTLKIQRTQQEDSAVYLCASSLTSGQYNEQFFGPGTRLTVL.

The rearrangement links TRBV6-1 to TRBJ1-5, with no clear D. The V gene's germline CDR1 is MNHNS and CDR2 SASEGT. The ends were cut back, 8 bases at V and 0 bases at J, with 8 bases in the middle. There are 13 residues in the CDR3. The CDR3 protein is CASEVSSNQPQHF. CDR3 nucleotide sequence: TGTGCCAGCGAGGTATCTAGCAATCAGCCCCAGCATTTT.

J is TRBJ1-2 and V is TRBV18; TRBD1 might be the D (6 bases). Germline CDR1 KGHSH, CDR2 LQKENI. CDR3 size: 15 residues. With 0 bases removed from V and 8 bases from J, the gap between germline ends came to 16 bases. CDR3: CASSPPGAGRSGYTF. For the CDR3, the DNA is TGTGCCAGCTCACCACCGGGGGCAGGGAGAAGCGGCTACACCTTC. The whole variable domain, remainder taken from reference TRBV18 and TRBJ1-2, is NAGVMQNPRHLVRRRGQEARLRCSPMKGHSHVYWYRQLPEEGLKFMVYLQKENIIDESGMPKERFSAEFPKEGPSILRIQQVVRGDSAAYFCASSPPGAGRSGYTFGSGTRLTVV.

V usage is TRBV11-2 and J usage is TRBJ1-4, with TRBD1 matching over 9 bases. Germline V gene sequence: CDR1 SGHAT, CDR2 FQNNGV. There are 15 residues in the CDR3. Trimming took 5 bases from V and 7 from J; bases not matched to a gene: 8. CDR3 residues: CASSLPGTGIEKLFF. CDR3 DNA: TGTGCCAGCAGCCTTCCCGGGACAGGGATTGAAAAACTGTTTTTT.

This chain connects TRBV2 to TRBJ2-7, with 11 positions matching TRBD1. This CDR3 is 16 amino acids long. After removal of 3 bases from V and 6 bases from J, the junction contained 10 bases not matched to a gene. CDR1 SNHLY and CDR2 FYNNEI come from the germline V gene. The CDR3 bases are TGTGCCAGCAGTGAGGGCATCGGACAGGGGGCTGTCGAGCAGTACTTC. This gives the protein CASSEGIGQGAVEQYF.

This sequence joins TRBV2 and TRBJ2-2; D possibly corresponds to TRBD1 (6 bases). V was trimmed by 6 bases and J by 8 bases, leaving 16 bases between them. From germline, CDR1 is SNHLY and CDR2 FYNNEI. CDR3 length: 14 amino acids. The CDR3 protein is CASRDPDRLGELFF. The CDR3 bases are TGTGCCAGCAGAGACCCCGACAGGCTGGGGGAGCTGTTTTTT. The variable domain in full, with the rest retrieved from reference TRBV2 and TRBJ2-2, is EPEVTQTPSHQVTQMGQEVILRCVPISNHLYFYWYRQILGQKVEFLVSFYNNEISEKSEIFDDQFSVERPDGSNFTLKIRSTKLEDSAMYFCASRDPDRLGELFFGEGSRLTVL.

The chain couples TRBV28 to TRBJ2-1, with TRBD2 matching over 7 bases. The trim removed 3 bases at V and 5 bases at J, leaving 10 bases unmatched. Germline CDR1 MDHEN, CDR2 SYDVKM. The CDR3 extends over 16 amino acids. The CDR3 loop reads CASSFTGDYLNNEQFF. CDR3 nucleotides: TGTGCCAGCAGTTTTACTGGGGACTACCTAAACAATGAGCAGTTCTTC.

This sequence joins TRBV5-4 and TRBJ2-3; maybe TRBD1 (5 bases). Per germline, CDR1 SGHNT and CDR2 YYREEE (reference sequence). CDR3 length equals 15 residues. Between the trimmed V and J ends, which lost 5 bases and 5 bases, there was a span of 18 bases. The chain's CDR3 is CASRRGLGWEDTQYF. Here the CDR3 DNA reads TGTGCCAGCAGAAGGGGCTTGGGGTGGGAAGATACGCAGTATTTT. Complete variable domain (other parts from reference TRBV5-4 and TRBJ2-3): ETGVTQSPTHLIKTRGQQVTLRCSSQSGHNTVSWYQQALGQGPQFIFQYYREEENGRGNFPPRFSGLQFPNYSSELNVNALELDDSALYLCASRRGLGWEDTQYFGPGTRLTVL.

V gene TRBV6-5 combines with J gene TRBJ1-5; the D is unclear. The CDR3 is made up of 16 amino acids. Germline-derived CDR1 and CDR2 are MNHEY and SVGAGI. V lost 0 bases and J lost 0, with 9 bases in between. The chain's CDR3 is CASSYSKTPSNQPQHF. CDR3 coding DNA: TGTGCCAGCAGTTACTCGAAAACACCTAGCAATCAGCCCCAGCATTTT.

This clone is a singleton in its sample. The rearrangement links TRBV7-2 to TRBJ2-7; 10 bases line up with TRBD2. V lost 6 bases, J lost 1 base, and 15 bases stayed unmatched. This CDR3 contains 18 residues. CDR1 SGHTA and CDR2 FQGNSA come from the germline V gene. CDR3 sequence: CASSLGWSSGRKSYEQYF. DNA of the CDR3: TGTGCCAGCAGTTTGGGTTGGTCTAGCGGGAGAAAATCCTACGAGCAGTACTTC.

This rearrangement joins TRBV11-2 to TRBJ2-7, with 10 bases lining up with TRBD1. The CDR3 runs 14 residues. Trimming at V came to 4 bases and at J to 10 bases, leaving 10 bases not matched to a gene. Germline assignment: CDR1 SGHAT and CDR2 FQNNGV. The CDR3 DNA reads as TGTGCCAGCAGCTCGACAACCGGACAGGGGGGACAGTACTTC. The encoded protein is CASSSTTGQGGQYF.

DNA for the CDR3: TGTGCCAGCAGCAAAGAGGGGACTCGGCCGACGAGCGGGAGTCGGTACGAGCAGTACTTC. Translating it yields CASSKEGTRPTSGSRYEQYF. V and J are TRBV21-1 and TRBJ2-7; TRBD2, the D gene given by the table, was not confirmed from the DNA. TRBV21-1 is a pseudogene segment. This CDR3 has 20 residues.

This clone is a singleton in its sample. This chain links TRBV6-5 with TRBJ1-3, with TRBD1 identical over 8 bases. Germline-derived CDR1 and CDR2 are MNHEY and SVGAGI. The length of the CDR3 is 14 residues. V shed 6 bases, J shed 4 bases, and the junction held 5 bases outside the gene matches. The CDR3, as DNA: TGTGCCAGCAGACGGGACAGGCGGGGAAACACCATATATTTT. Translating it yields CASRRDRRGNTIYF.

The rearrangement joins TRBV2 to TRBJ2-2, with a tentative D call TRBD2 (6 bases). The CDR3 sequence is 14 residues long. V was shortened by 8 bases and J by 4 bases, with 14 bases between the two germline ends. The V gene's germline CDR1 is SNHLY and CDR2 FYNNEI. CDR3 protein: CASEAGFGTGELFF. The CDR3 DNA sequence: TGTGCCAGCGAGGCGGGGTTTGGCACCGGGGAGCTGTTTTTT. The full variable domain, in which reference TRBV2 and TRBJ2-2 provide the parts outside the CDR3, is EPEVTQTPSHQVTQMGQEVILRCVPISNHLYFYWYRQILGQKVEFLVSFYNNEISEKSEIFDDQFSVERPDGSNFTLKIRSTKLEDSAMYFCASEAGFGTGELFFGEGSRLTVL.

The chain employs TRBV2 and TRBJ2-7; TRBD1 might be the D (5 bases). CDR3 size: 12 residues. The ends were cut back, 8 bases at V and 7 bases at J, with 15 bases in the middle. The germline gives CDR1 SNHLY, CDR2 FYNNEI. CDR3: CASGRQPQEQYF. The CDR3 region has the DNA TGTGCCAGCGGACGACAGCCACAGGAGCAGTACTTC.

The CDR3 is CASSLSWDRGPSYEQYF. CDR3 nucleotide sequence: TGTGCCAGCAGTTTATCTTGGGACAGGGGGCCTTCTTACGAGCAGTACTTC. The rearrangement joins TRBV28 to TRBJ2-7; TRBD1 matches at 12 bases. Germline CDR1 reads MDHEN; CDR2 reads SYDVKM. The CDR3 contains 17 residues. V lost 1 base to trimming and J lost 4 bases; unmatched junction nucleotides: 8.

The chain couples TRBV28 to TRBJ1-2; 11 bases agree with TRBD1. V trimming: 4 bases; J trimming: 4 bases; junction bases outside the gene matches: 5. Germline V gives CDR1 MDHEN, CDR2 SYDVKM. The CDR3 totals 15 residues. This CDR3 reads CASSSPGQGVYGYTF. As DNA, the CDR3 is TGTGCCAGCAGTTCACCGGGACAGGGGGTCTATGGCTACACCTTC.

The J gene is TRBJ2-5, the V gene TRBV18; 7 bases map to TRBD2. Germline V CDR1 and CDR2: KGHSH, LQKENI. This CDR3 spans 16 amino acids. V was clipped by 0 bases and J by 3 bases; unmatched bases: 7. CDR3 sequence reads: CASSPPRRGNKETQYF. In DNA, the CDR3 is TGTGCCAGCTCACCACCGAGGCGGGGGAATAAAGAGACCCAGTACTTC.

The chain combines TRBV5-8 with TRBJ2-5, with 10 bases that match TRBD2. With V trimmed by 0 bases and J by 5 bases, 7 bases remained unmatched. Per the germline V gene, CDR1 is SGHTS and CDR2 is YDEGEE. This CDR3 contains 16 residues. The CDR3 spells CASSLGASGRRETQYF. CDR3 bases: TGTGCCAGCAGCTTGGGGGCTAGCGGGAGAAGGGAGACCCAGTACTTC.

The chain links TRBV19 to TRBJ2-7; tentative D call: TRBD2 (5 bases). The germline V gene has CDR1 LNHDA and CDR2 SQIVND (reference sequence). V shed 5 bases and J shed 2 bases, with 13 bases lying between them. The CDR3 sequence is 14 residues long. CDR3 coding DNA: TGTGCCAGTAGTTCGTCAACGGAGGCCTACGAGCAGTACTTC. This translates into CASSSSTEAYEQYF. Filled out from reference TRBV19 and TRBJ2-7, the complete variable domain reads DGGITQSPKYLFRKEGQNVTLSCEQNLNHDAMYWYRQDPGQGLRLIYYSQIVNDFQKGDIAEGYSVSREKKESFPLTVTSAQKNPTAFYLCASSSSTEAYEQYFGPGTRLTVT.

The rearrangement links TRBV28 to TRBJ2-1; 12 bases fit TRBD2. Germline V CDR1 and CDR2: MDHEN, SYDVKM. The CDR3 length is 15 residues. V shed 6 bases and J 7 bases; nucleotides not matched to a gene: 7. Here the CDR3 DNA reads TGTGCCAGCAGCTCCCTGACTAGCGGGAGAAATGAGCAGTTCTTC. The encoded protein is CASSSLTSGRNEQFF.

This rearrangement joins TRBV5-1 to TRBJ2-7; 7 bases are shared with TRBD1. CDR3 length: 14 residues. Germline V CDR1 and CDR2: SGHRS, YFSETQ. The V gene end was trimmed by 4 bases and the J gene end by 1 base; junction bases not matched to a gene: 5. CDR3 sequence: CASSTTGPSYEQYF. The DNA for the CDR3 is TGCGCCAGCAGCACGACAGGGCCATCCTACGAGCAGTACTTC.

This chain links TRBV7-2 with TRBJ2-5; TRBD1 agrees at 9 bases. The V gene end was trimmed by 2 bases and the J gene end by 5 bases; junction bases not matched to a gene: 6. This CDR3 has 15 residues. Germline CDR1 and CDR2: SGHTA and FQGNSA. This chain's CDR3 is CASSLRDRVWETQYF. The CDR3, as DNA: TGTGCCAGCAGCTTAAGGGACAGGGTGTGGGAGACCCAGTACTTC.

V gene TRBV29-1 combines with J gene TRBJ1-1; D gene uncertain. The CDR3 is 14 amino acids. The germline V and J ends were trimmed by 4 bases and 1 base, with 13 bases remaining between them. The germline CDR1 and CDR2 sequences are SQVTM and ANQGSEA. In DNA form, the CDR3 reads TGCAGCGTTGTATTGCTGGGCAGGAACACTGAAGCTTTCTTT. Its protein product is CSVVLLGRNTEAFF.

The rearrangement links TRBV28 to TRBJ2-7; 7 bases are shared with TRBD2. Per the germline V gene, CDR1 is MDHEN and CDR2 is SYDVKM. This CDR3 is 14 amino acids long. J lost 7 bases, V lost 7 bases, and 13 bases had no gene match. CDR3 region: CASNLAGVEQEQYF. The CDR3 nucleotides are TGTGCCAGCAACCTCGCGGGGGTGGAGCAAGAGCAGTACTTC.

Only one count was recorded for this clone. The V and J genes are TRBV5-4 and TRBJ2-7, with 11 bases aligning to TRBD2. V shed 0 bases and J 4 bases; nucleotides not matched to a gene: 6. The germline CDR1 and CDR2 sequences are SGHNT and YYREEE (reference sequence). The CDR3 consists of 16 residues. The CDR3 DNA follows: TGTGCCAGCAGCTTGGGACTAGCGGGACAAGCTTACGAGCAGTACTTC. It codes for CASSLGLAGQAYEQYF.